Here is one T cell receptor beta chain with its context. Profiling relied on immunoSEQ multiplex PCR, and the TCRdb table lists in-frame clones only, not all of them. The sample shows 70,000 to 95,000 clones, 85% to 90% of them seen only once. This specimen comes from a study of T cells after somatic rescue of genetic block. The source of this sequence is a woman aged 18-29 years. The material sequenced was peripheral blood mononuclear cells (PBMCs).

The CDR3 spells CASAQGGSAYEQYF. The CDR3 DNA reads TGTGCCAGCGCCCAAGGCGGAAGCGCCTACGAGCAGTACTTC. This chain connects TRBV7-8 to TRBJ2-7; D gene ambiguous. V was clipped by 8 bases and J by 2 bases, with 16 bases between them. The CDR3 has 14 amino acids. Germline CDR1 and CDR2: SGHVS and FQNEAQ.